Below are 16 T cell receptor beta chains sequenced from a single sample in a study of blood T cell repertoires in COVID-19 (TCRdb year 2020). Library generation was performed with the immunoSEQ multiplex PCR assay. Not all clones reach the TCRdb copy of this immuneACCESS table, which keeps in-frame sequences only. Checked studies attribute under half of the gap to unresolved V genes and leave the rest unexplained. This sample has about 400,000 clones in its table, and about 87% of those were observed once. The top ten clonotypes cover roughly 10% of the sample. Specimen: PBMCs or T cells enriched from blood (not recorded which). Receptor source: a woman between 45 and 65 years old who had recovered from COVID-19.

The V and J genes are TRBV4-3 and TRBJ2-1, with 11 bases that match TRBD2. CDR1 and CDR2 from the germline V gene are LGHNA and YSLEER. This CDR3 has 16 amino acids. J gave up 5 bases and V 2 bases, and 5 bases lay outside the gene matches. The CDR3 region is CASSQNSGGANNEQFF. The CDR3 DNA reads TGCGCCAGCAGCCAAAATAGCGGGGGGGCGAACAATGAGCAGTTCTTC.

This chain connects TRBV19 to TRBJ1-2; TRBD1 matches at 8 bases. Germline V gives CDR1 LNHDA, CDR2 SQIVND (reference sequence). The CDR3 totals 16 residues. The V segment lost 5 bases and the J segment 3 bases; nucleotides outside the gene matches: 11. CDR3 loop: CASSLPFGTGDYGYTF. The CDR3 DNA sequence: TGTGCCAGTAGTCTCCCTTTTGGGACAGGAGACTATGGCTACACCTTC.

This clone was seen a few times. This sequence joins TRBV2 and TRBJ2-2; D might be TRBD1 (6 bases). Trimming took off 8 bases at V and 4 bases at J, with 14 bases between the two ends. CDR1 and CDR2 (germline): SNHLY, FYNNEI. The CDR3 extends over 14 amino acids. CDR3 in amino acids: CASLRQVGTGELFF. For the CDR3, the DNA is TGTGCCAGCCTTAGACAGGTCGGCACCGGGGAGCTGTTTTTT.

This CDR3 is CASSFTRTSRYEQYF. The CDR3 DNA is TGTGCCAGCAGTTTTACCCGGACTAGCAGGTACGAGCAGTACTTC. This chain joins TRBV6-5 and TRBJ2-7; 8 nucleotides agree with TRBD2. The ends lost 4 bases at V and 4 bases at J; junction bases unmatched: 9. The V gene's germline CDR1 is MNHEY and CDR2 SVGAGI. The CDR3 length is 15 residues.

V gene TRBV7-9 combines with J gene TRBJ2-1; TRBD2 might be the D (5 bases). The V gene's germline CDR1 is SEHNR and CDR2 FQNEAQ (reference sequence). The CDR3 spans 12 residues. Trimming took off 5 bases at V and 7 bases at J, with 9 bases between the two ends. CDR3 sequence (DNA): TGTGCCAGCAGCCCCGGGGTTAATGAGCAGTTCTTC. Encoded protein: CASSPGVNEQFF.

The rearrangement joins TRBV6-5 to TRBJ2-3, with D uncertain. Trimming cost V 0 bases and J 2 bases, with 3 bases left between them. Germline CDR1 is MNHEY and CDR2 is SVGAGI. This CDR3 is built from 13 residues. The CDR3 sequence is CASSYSYTDTQYF. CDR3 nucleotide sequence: TGTGCCAGCAGTTACTCTTACACAGATACGCAGTATTTT.

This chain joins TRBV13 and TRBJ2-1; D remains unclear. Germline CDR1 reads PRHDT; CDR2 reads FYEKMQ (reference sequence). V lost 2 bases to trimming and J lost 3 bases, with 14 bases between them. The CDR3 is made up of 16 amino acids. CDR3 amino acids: CASSLNPDTYYNEQFF. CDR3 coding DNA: TGTGCCAGCAGCTTAAATCCCGACACCTACTACAATGAGCAGTTCTTC.

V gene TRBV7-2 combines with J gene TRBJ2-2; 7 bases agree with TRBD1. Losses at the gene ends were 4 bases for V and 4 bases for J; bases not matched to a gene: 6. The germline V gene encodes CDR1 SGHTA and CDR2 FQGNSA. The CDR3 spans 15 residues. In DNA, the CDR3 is TGTGCCAGCAGCTCAGGGGGTAGGAGCACCGGGGAGCTGTTTTTT. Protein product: CASSSGGRSTGELFF.

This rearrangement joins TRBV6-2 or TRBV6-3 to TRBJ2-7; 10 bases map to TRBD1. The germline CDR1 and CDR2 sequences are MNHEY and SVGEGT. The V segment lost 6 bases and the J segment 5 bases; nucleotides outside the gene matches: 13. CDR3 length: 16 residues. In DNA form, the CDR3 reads TGTGCCAGCAGCGATGACAGGGGGCCCTTAAACGACGAGCAGTACTTC. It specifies CASSDDRGPLNDEQYF.

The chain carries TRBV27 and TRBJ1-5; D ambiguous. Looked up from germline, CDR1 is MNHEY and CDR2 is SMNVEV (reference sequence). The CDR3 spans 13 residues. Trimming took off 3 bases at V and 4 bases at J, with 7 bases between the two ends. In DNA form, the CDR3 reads TGTGCCAGCAGTTTGAGGGTTAATCAGCCCCAGCATTTT. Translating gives CASSLRVNQPQHF.

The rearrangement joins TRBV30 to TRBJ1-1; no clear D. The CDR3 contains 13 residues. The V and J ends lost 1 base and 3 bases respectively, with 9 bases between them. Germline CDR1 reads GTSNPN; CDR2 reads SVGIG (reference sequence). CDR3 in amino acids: CAWSGGVHTEAFF. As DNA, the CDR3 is TGTGCCTGGAGTGGAGGAGTCCACACTGAAGCTTTCTTT.

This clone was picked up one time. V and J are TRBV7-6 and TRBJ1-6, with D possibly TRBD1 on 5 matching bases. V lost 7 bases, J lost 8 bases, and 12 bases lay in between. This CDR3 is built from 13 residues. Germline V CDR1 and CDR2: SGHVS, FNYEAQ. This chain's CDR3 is CASTPQGDSPLHF. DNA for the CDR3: TGTGCCAGCACCCCCCAGGGCGATTCACCCCTCCACTTT.

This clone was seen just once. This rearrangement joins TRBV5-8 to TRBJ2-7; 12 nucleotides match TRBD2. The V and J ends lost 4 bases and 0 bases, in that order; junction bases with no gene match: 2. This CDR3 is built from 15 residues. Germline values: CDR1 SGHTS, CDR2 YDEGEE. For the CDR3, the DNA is TGTGCCAGCAGCCTACTAGCGGGGGGCTCCTACGAGCAGTACTTC. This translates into CASSLLAGGSYEQYF.

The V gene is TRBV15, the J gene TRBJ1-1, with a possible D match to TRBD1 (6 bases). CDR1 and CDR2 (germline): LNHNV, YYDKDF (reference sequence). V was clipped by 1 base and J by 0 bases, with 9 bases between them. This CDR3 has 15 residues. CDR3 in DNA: TGTGCCACCAGCAGAGCGAGGACAGTGAACACTGAAGCTTTCTTT. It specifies CATSRARTVNTEAFF. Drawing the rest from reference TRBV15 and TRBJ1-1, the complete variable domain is DAMVIQNPRYQVTQFGKPVTLSCSQTLNHNVMYWYQQKSSQAPKLLFHYYDKDFNNEADTPDNFQSRRPNTSFCFLDIRSPGLGDTAMYLCATSRARTVNTEAFFGQGTRLTVV.

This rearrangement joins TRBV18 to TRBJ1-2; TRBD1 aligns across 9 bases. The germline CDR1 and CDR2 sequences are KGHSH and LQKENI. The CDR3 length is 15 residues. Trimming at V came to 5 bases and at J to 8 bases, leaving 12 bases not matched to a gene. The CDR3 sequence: CASSTQDRGIDGYTF. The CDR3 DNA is TGTGCCAGCTCAACGCAGGACAGGGGAATAGACGGCTACACCTTC.

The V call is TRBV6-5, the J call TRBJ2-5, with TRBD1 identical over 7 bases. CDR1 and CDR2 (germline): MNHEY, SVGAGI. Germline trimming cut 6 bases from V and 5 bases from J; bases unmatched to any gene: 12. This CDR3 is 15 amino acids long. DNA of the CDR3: TGTGCCAGCAGGCCCGGGACAGCGGTCTGGGAGACCCAGTACTTC. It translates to CASRPGTAVWETQYF.